This T cell receptor beta chain was documented in a study of T cells in Graves' hyperthyroidism and ophthalmopathy. Study-level results: Ophthalmopathy prediction by the model preceded onset by a median approximately six months.

Worth noting for this clonotype: Its antigen is not known.

Enrolled ophthalmopathy patients presented with a Clinical Activity Score of at least 3, a NOSPECS grade of at least 4, and disease duration under 3 months. It was uncontrolled infection, other autoimmune disease, pregnancy or lactation that excluded patients. It was approximately 9.4 ml of fresh peripheral blood that supplied the PBMCs. Amplification of TCR beta CDR3 regions was performed using RNA transcripts as template. A first-round RT-PCR of the TCR CDR3 used the HTBI primer set. TCRdb recomputed calls from the multiplex PCR reads with MiXCR, one row per CDR3 protein. This sample has a few hundred thousand distinct CDR3 sequences, with about 18% found just once. With 6 bases clipped from V and 5 bases from J, the junction kept 10 bases outside the gene matches. This CDR3 is built from 15 residues.

The TCR sequence derives from a man younger than 35 with Graves' ophthalmopathy. The sample consisted of blood. The J gene is TRBJ2-7, the V gene TRBV12-3 or TRBV12-4; TRBD1 aligns across 10 bases. The chain's CDR3 is CASSQSGQGRNEQYF. CDR3 nucleotides: TGTGCCAGCAGCCAATCGGGACAGGGGCGAAACGAGCAGTACTTC.